This passage covers 26 T cell receptor beta chains from one sample sequenced in a study of T cell clonality in common variable immunodeficiency. This table comes from immunoSEQ multiplex PCR, and its TCRdb copy is limited to in-frame clones, with some not included. The record shows fewer than 60,000 clones for this sample, with no singletons present. Sequencing used peripheral blood mononuclear cells. These receptors came from a person between 18 and 75 years old in good health.

The sample holds many counts of this clone. The read halts 3 residues ahead of the CDR3 end, with the missing end drawn from the germline J gene. The J gene is TRBJ1-5, the V gene TRBV20-1, with TRBD1 as a possible D gene (6 bases). This CDR3 is 15 amino acids long. From germline, CDR1 is DFQATT and CDR2 SNEGSKA (reference sequence). The ends were cut back, 1 base at V and 1 base at J, with 11 bases in the middle. The part of the CDR3 DNA that was read is TGCAGTGCTAGAGTCTCAGGGGAGAGCAATCAGCCC. Its translation: CSARVSGESNQP. The full-length CDR3 reads as CSARVSGESNQPQHF.

This clone has only a few counts. The CDR3 bases that were read are TGTGCCAGCAGCGCTCTTCTACAGGGTGGGGAA. It specifies CASSALLQGGE. The complete CDR3 sequence is CASSALLQGGEAFF. The chain couples TRBV5-5 to TRBJ1-1, with D tentatively TRBD1 (6 bases). The missing CDR3 end, 3 residues past where the read stops, is filled in from the germline J gene. The CDR3 length is 14 residues. Per germline, CDR1 SGHKS and CDR2 YYEKEE (reference sequence).

This clone was counted ten times or more. The read falls 3 residues short of the CDR3 end, and the missing part is taken from the germline J gene. The chain carries TRBV30 and TRBJ1-5; no reliable D call. Trimming left V 6 bases short and J 0 bases short, with 6 bases between. Germline V lookup: CDR1 GTSNPN, CDR2 SVGIG (reference sequence). The CDR3 has 12 amino acids. CDR3 bases read: TGTGCCTGTAAATATAGCAATCAGCCC. Translation: CACKYSNQP. The entire CDR3 protein is CACKYSNQPQHF.

At least ten counts were recorded for this clone. The missing CDR3 end, 3 residues past where the read stops, is filled in from the germline J gene. The chain employs TRBV18 and TRBJ2-5, with unresolved D. This CDR3 contains 13 residues. V was pared by 3 bases and J by 5 bases, with 10 bases between. Germline V gene data show CDR1 as KGHSH and CDR2 as LQKENI. The DNA read from the CDR3 is TGTGCCAGCTCACCCCGTTTAGAGGAGACC. This gives the protein CASSPRLEET. In full, the CDR3 reads CASSPRLEETQYF.

The table lists this clone with many counts. The chain's CDR3 is CASSPLRTRGYGYTF. Partial CDR3 DNA: TGTGCCAGTAGTCCCTTGCGGACGAGGGGCTATGGC. The V call is TRBV19, the J call TRBJ1-2, with a possible D match to TRBD1 (5 bases). Coverage ceases 3 residues before the CDR3 finishes, and the germline J gene fills in the end. V dropped 5 bases and J dropped 4 bases, with 17 bases sitting between them. CDR3 length: 15 residues. Germline CDR1 and CDR2: LNHDA and SQIVND (reference sequence).

Partial CDR3 DNA: TGTGCCAGCAGCTTAGGAGGTCTGAACACCGGGGAG. This gives the protein CASSLGGLNTGE. The full CDR3 reads CASSLGGLNTGELFF. The genes are TRBV11-3 and TRBJ2-2; no reliable D call. Read coverage stops 3 residues before the CDR3 terminus; the germline J gene supplies the remainder. V lost 1 base and J 1 base, leaving 7 bases between the germline ends. The CDR3 is made up of 15 amino acids. The germline CDR1 and CDR2 sequences are SGHNT and YENEEA. Together with reference TRBV11-3 and TRBJ2-2, the CDR3 gives the full variable domain: EAGVVQSPRYKIIEKKQPVAFWCNPISGHNTLYWYLQNLGQGPELLIRYENEEAVDDSQLPKDRFSAERLKGVDSTLKIQPAELGDSAVYLCASSLGGLNTGELFFGEGSRLTVL.

This clone was seen at least ten times. The sequenced fragment ends 3 residues before the CDR3 boundary, so the rest is inferred from the germline J gene. The chain links TRBV7-6 to TRBJ2-7, with TRBD2 matching over 8 bases. The CDR3 is made up of 14 amino acids. The germline gives CDR1 SGHVS, CDR2 FNYEAQ. The V gene end was trimmed by 5 bases and the J gene end by 6 bases; junction bases not matched to a gene: 9. The CDR3 spells CASSPSGPQREQYF. CDR3 bases read: TGTGCCAGCAGCCCTAGCGGGCCGCAACGCGAG.

This clone appeared many times. The read ends 3 residues before the CDR3 terminus; that terminus is restored from the germline J gene. The chain uses TRBV19 and TRBJ2-2; TRBD1 matches 10 bases. In germline, CDR1 is LNHDA, CDR2 SQIVND (reference sequence). The length of the CDR3 is 18 residues. Germline trimming cut 3 bases from V and 3 bases from J; bases unmatched to any gene: 10. The sequenced CDR3 bases are TGTGCCAGTAGTATTAACCCGCCCGGGACAGGGGACACCGGGGAG. It is translated as CASSINPPGTGDTGE. The full CDR3 sequence reads CASSINPPGTGDTGELFF.

This clone occurred many times. The read terminates 3 residues before the CDR3 end, so the remaining end is supplied by the germline J gene. This chain joins TRBV5-4 and TRBJ1-2, with TRBD1 matching over 9 bases. The CDR3 is 15 residues long. The germline CDR1 and CDR2 sequences are SGHNT and YYREEE (reference sequence). Trimming took 4 bases from V and 4 from J; bases not matched to a gene: 8. The chain's CDR3 is CASSDGTGQIYGYTF. Partial CDR3 DNA: TGTGCCAGCAGCGACGGGACAGGGCAAATCTATGGC. The complete variable domain, with remaining parts taken from reference TRBV5-4 and TRBJ1-2, reads ETGVTQSPTHLIKTRGQQVTLRCSSQSGHNTVSWYQQALGQGPQFIFQYYREEENGRGNFPPRFSGLQFPNYSSELNVNALELDDSALYLCASSDGTGQIYGYTFGSGTRLTVV.

This clone was seen ten or more times. The CDR3 end falls 3 residues outside the read, so it is completed with the germline J gene. The chain recombines TRBV6-2 or TRBV6-3 with TRBJ2-5, with D perhaps matching TRBD2 (5 bases). This CDR3 is built from 12 residues. CDR1 MNHEY and CDR2 SVGEGT come from the germline V gene. The CDR3 sequence is CASTSWEATQYF. The CDR3 DNA, read in part, is TGTGCCAGCACTAGCTGGGAAGCCACC.

This clone was observed a few times. The CDR3 end falls 3 residues outside the read, so it is completed with the germline J gene. V and J are TRBV20-1 and TRBJ2-7; D gene uncertain. CDR1 DFQATT and CDR2 SNEGSKA come from the germline V gene (reference sequence). This CDR3 region has 18 residues. Between the trimmed V and J ends, which lost 3 bases and 0 bases, there was a span of 24 bases. Incomplete CDR3 DNA: TGCAGTGCTAGCCTCCCTCTTTATTTCATGAGTAGCTCCTACGAG. Translating it yields CSASLPLYFMSSSYE. The entire CDR3 is CSASLPLYFMSSSYEQYF.

There are a few counts of this clone. With the read ending 3 residues before the CDR3 end, the germline J gene is used to fill in that end. The V call is TRBV11-2, the J call TRBJ1-4; D gene uncertain. The CDR3 has 13 amino acids. V lost 5 bases and J 6 bases, leaving 10 bases between the germline ends. Looked up from germline, CDR1 is SGHAT and CDR2 is FQNNGV. The covered CDR3 bases are TGTGCCAGCAGCCTCCAGAGATATGAAAAA. Translating gives CASSLQRYEK. The entire CDR3 protein reads CASSLQRYEKLFF.

The table lists this clone with a few counts. The read halts 3 residues ahead of the CDR3 end, with the missing end drawn from the germline J gene. Other DNA sequences in this sample translate to the same CDR3. The chain recombines TRBV19 with TRBJ2-7, with TRBD2 matching over 8 bases. The germline V gene has CDR1 LNHDA and CDR2 SQIVND (reference sequence). J gave up 1 base and V 5 bases, and 4 bases lay outside the gene matches. This CDR3 is 14 amino acids long. Incomplete CDR3 DNA: TGTGCCAGTAGTCCCCGGGGGGGTTCCTACGAG. Protein: CASSPRGGSYE. The complete CDR3 reads CASSPRGGSYEQYF.

This clone was recorded a few times. The DNA read from the CDR3 is TGCGCCAGCAGTAAAAACCGGGACAGAAGCACAGATACG. Its protein is CASSKNRDRSTDT. The full CDR3 protein is CASSKNRDRSTDTQYF. V and J are TRBV10-2 and TRBJ2-3; TRBD1 aligns across 7 bases. The read ends 3 residues early relative to the CDR3; the germline J gene fills the gap. V lost 5 bases to trimming and J lost 0 bases; unmatched junction nucleotides: 8. The CDR3 covers 16 residues. Germline V gene lookup returns CDR1 WSHSY and CDR2 SAAADI.

This clone has ten or more counts. The read falls 3 residues short of the CDR3 end, and the missing part is taken from the germline J gene. V and J are TRBV6-1 and TRBJ2-5; the D gene is possibly TRBD1 (5 bases). Trimming stripped 3 bases from V and 5 bases from J, with 16 bases between. CDR1 and CDR2 (germline): MNHNS, SASEGT. The CDR3 has 15 amino acids. CDR3 DNA (partial): TGTGCCAGCAGTGAGGGCCAGGGTGGGTGGGAGACC. Protein product: CASSEGQGGWET. In full, the CDR3 is CASSEGQGGWETQYF.

About this clone: The DNA ends 3 residues before the CDR3 does, and the rest of the CDR3 is filled in from the germline J gene. The chain links TRBV19 to TRBJ1-1; D not certain. The CDR3 sequence is 14 residues long. The germline CDR1 and CDR2 sequences are LNHDA and SQIVND (reference sequence). Trimming left V 10 bases short and J 3 bases short, with 18 bases between. CDR3 DNA (partial): TGTGCCACCTCTAATGAGGGTTGGGACACTGAA. It codes for CATSNEGWDTE. The entire CDR3 is CATSNEGWDTEAFF.

This clone was seen at least ten times. Read data end 3 residues before the CDR3 end; the end is taken from the germline J gene. The chain joins TRBV30 to TRBJ2-3; TRBD1 aligns across 8 bases. CDR1 and CDR2 (germline): GTSNPN, SVGIG (reference sequence). J gave up 3 bases and V 2 bases, and 4 bases lay outside the gene matches. The CDR3 length is 14 residues. The CDR3 DNA, read in part, is TGTGCCTGGAGTAAGACAGGGGCAACAGATACG. This translates into CAWSKTGATDT. The full CDR3 sequence reads CAWSKTGATDTQYF.

This clone appeared many times. The CDR3 end falls 3 residues outside the read, so it is completed with the germline J gene. V gene TRBV19 combines with J gene TRBJ1-4, with 7 bases that match TRBD1. The V gene's germline CDR1 is LNHDA and CDR2 SQIVND (reference sequence). V shed 6 bases, J shed 3 bases, and the junction held 4 bases outside the gene matches. The CDR3 extends over 14 amino acids. The sequenced CDR3 bases are TGTGCCAGTAGACCCGGGACAGCTAATGAAAAA. It yields the protein CASRPGTANEK. The whole CDR3 protein is CASRPGTANEKLFF.

As for this clone: The CDR3 extends 3 residues past the end of the read, so its final part is completed from the germline J gene. This chain joins TRBV2 and TRBJ2-7; TRBD1 agrees at 10 bases. Trimming took 3 bases from V and 5 from J; bases not matched to a gene: 7. Germline V gene data show CDR1 as SNHLY and CDR2 as FYNNEI. The CDR3 length is 15 residues. The sequenced CDR3 bases are TGTGCCAGCAGTGAGACCGGGACAGGGGTTCACGAG. Its protein is CASSETGTGVHE. The CDR3, in full, reads CASSETGTGVHEQYF.

This clone was seen many times. The read stops 3 residues short of the end of the CDR3; the missing end is completed from the germline J gene. This chain uses TRBV6-1 with TRBJ2-1, with TRBD1 matching 9 bases. From germline, CDR1 is MNHNS and CDR2 SASEGT. CDR3 length equals 16 residues. V lost 2 bases to trimming and J lost 4 bases; unmatched junction nucleotides: 6. The part of the CDR3 DNA that was read is TGTGCCAGCAGTGAACCCGGGACAGGGAAATACAATGAG. Translation: CASSEPGTGKYNE. The CDR3 reads in full as CASSEPGTGKYNEQFF.

In this sample, this clone turned up many times. The CDR3 end is not reached by the read, which stops 3 residues before it; the germline J gene fills it in. This chain connects TRBV5-1 to TRBJ2-3; D unclear. Trimming left V 0 bases short and J 2 bases short, with 13 bases between. Germline CDR1 and CDR2: SGHRS and YFSETQ. CDR3 length equals 16 residues. The CDR3 DNA, read in part, is TGCGCCAGCAGCTTGGCCCCACTAACTACCACAGATACG. Protein sequence: CASSLAPLTTTDT. The CDR3 in full is CASSLAPLTTTDTQYF.

In this sample, this clone turned up many times. Read sequence stops 3 residues before the CDR3 end, and the germline J gene provides the missing end. The rearrangement joins TRBV5-4 to TRBJ2-3; TRBD2 might be the D (6 bases). Germline loops: CDR1 SGHNT, CDR2 YYREEE (reference sequence). This CDR3 region has 15 residues. V lost 1 base to trimming and J lost 2 bases, with 11 bases between them. CDR3 bases read: TGTGCCAGCAGCTTGCGACTGGGACTCACAGATACG. It translates to CASSLRLGLTDT. In full, the CDR3 reads CASSLRLGLTDTQYF.

About this clone itself: The read terminates 3 residues ahead of where the CDR3 ends, so the germline J gene completes it. The J gene is TRBJ2-7, the V gene TRBV27, with a possible D match to TRBD1 (5 bases). This CDR3 comprises 10 residues. Germline CDR1 MNHEY, CDR2 SMNVEV (reference sequence). The V end was cut by 8 bases, the J end by 4 bases, with 6 bases between. The sequenced part of the CDR3 DNA is TGTGCCAGCGGGGCATACGAG. Protein sequence: CASGAYE. The whole CDR3 region reads CASGAYEQYF.

This clone was counted ten times or more. Coverage ceases 3 residues before the CDR3 finishes, and the germline J gene fills in the end. J is TRBJ2-3 and V is TRBV5-1; TRBD2 matches 9 bases. V gave up 7 bases and J gave up 3 bases; unmatched junction bases: 3. The length of the CDR3 is 13 residues. Germline V lookup: CDR1 SGHRS, CDR2 YFSETQ. CDR3 loop: CASHSGSTDTQYF. The sequenced part of the CDR3 DNA is TGCGCCAGCCATAGCGGGAGTACAGATACG. Using reference TRBV5-1 and TRBJ2-3 for the parts outside the CDR3, the full variable domain is KAGVTQTPRYLIKTRGQQVTLSCSPISGHRSVSWYQQTPGQGLQFLFEYFSETQRNKGNFPGRFSGRQFSNSRSEMNVSTLELGDSALYLCASHSGSTDTQYFGPGTRLTVL.

This clone has ten or more counts. The sequence runs out 3 residues before the end of the CDR3; the remainder is reconstructed from the germline J gene. This chain uses TRBV6-1 with TRBJ2-5, with TRBD2 identical over 7 bases. This CDR3 comprises 16 residues. The V gene's germline CDR1 is MNHNS and CDR2 SASEGT. The J segment lost 5 bases and the V segment lost 1 base, leaving 10 bases of the junction unmatched. CDR3 sequence reads: CASSEVTAGPKETQYF. The sequenced CDR3 bases are TGTGCCAGCAGTGAAGTGACAGCGGGGCCCAAGGAGACC.

On this clone itself: The missing CDR3 end, 3 residues past where the read stops, is filled in from the germline J gene. V usage is TRBV19 and J usage is TRBJ2-2; the D is unclear. V gave up 2 bases and J gave up 0 bases, with 7 bases separating them. Looked up from germline, CDR1 is LNHDA and CDR2 is SQIVND (reference sequence). CDR3 length: 15 amino acids. The CDR3 bases that were read are TGTGCCAGTAGTATACAACATGCGAACACCGGGGAG. It translates to CASSIQHANTGE. The complete CDR3 sequence is CASSIQHANTGELFF.